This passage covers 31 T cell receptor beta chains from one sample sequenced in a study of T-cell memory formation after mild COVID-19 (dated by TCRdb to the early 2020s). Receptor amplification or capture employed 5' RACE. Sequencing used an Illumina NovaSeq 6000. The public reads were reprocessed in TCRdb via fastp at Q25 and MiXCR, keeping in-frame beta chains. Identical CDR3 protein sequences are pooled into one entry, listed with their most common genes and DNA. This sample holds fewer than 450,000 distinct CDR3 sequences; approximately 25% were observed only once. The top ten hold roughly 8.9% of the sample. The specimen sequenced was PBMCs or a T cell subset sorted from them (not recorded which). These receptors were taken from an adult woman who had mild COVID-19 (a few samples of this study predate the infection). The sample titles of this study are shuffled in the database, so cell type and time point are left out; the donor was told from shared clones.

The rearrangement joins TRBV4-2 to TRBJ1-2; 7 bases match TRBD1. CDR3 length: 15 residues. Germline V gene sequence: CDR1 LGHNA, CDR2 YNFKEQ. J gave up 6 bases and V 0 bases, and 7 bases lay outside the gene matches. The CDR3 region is CASSQDVGGADGYTF. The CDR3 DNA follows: TGTGCCAGCAGCCAAGACGTAGGGGGCGCGGATGGCTACACCTTC.

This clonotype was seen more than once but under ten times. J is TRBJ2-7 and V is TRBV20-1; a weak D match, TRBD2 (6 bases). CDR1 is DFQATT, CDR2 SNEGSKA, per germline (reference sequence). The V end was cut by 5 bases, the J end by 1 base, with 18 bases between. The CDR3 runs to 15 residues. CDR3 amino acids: CSAGYGTVVSYEQYF. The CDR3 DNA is TGCAGTGCTGGATATGGGACTGTTGTATCCTACGAGCAGTACTTC.

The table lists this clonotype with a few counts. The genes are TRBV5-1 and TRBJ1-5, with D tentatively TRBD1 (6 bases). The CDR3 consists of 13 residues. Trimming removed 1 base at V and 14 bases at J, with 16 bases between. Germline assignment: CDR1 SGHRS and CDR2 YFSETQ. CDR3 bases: TGCGCCAGCAGCTTGAGTGCGGACAGCCCTAAGCATTTT. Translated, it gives CASSLSADSPKHF.

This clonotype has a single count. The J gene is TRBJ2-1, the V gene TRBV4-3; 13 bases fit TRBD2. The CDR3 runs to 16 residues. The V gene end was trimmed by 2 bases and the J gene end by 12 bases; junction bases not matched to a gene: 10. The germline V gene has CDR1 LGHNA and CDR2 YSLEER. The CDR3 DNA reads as TGCGCCAGCAGCCAAACACTAGCGGGAGGGCCCACGGGGCAGTTCTTC. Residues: CASSQTLAGGPTGQFF.

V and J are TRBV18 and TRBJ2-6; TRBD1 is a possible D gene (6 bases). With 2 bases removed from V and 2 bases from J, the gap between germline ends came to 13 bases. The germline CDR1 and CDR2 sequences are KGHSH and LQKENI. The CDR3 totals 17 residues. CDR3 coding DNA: TGTGCCAGCTCACCATTAGTACAGGGAACTGGGGCCAACGTCCTGACTTTC. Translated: CASSPLVQGTGANVLTF.

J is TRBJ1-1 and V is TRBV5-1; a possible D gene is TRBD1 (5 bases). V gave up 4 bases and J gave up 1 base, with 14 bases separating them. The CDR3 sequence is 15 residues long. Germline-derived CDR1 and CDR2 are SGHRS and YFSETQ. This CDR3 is CASSTVRDRNTEAFF. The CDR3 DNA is TGCGCCAGCAGCACAGTGCGGGACCGGAACACTGAAGCTTTCTTT.

The CDR3 sequence: CASSLDREAYNEQFF. CDR3 nucleotides: TGTGCCAGCAGCTTAGACCGGGAGGCCTACAATGAGCAGTTCTTC. V usage is TRBV11-2 and J usage is TRBJ2-1; 7 bases fit TRBD2. J was trimmed by 2 bases and V by 0 bases; bases with no gene match: 1. CDR1 is SGHAT, CDR2 FQNNGV, per germline. CDR3 size: 15 residues.

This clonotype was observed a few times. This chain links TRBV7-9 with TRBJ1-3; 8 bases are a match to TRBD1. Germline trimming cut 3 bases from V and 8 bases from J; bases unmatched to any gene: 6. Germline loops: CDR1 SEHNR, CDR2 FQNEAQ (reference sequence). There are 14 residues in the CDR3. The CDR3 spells CASSLTGARDTIYF. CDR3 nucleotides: TGTGCCAGCAGCTTGACAGGGGCCCGAGACACCATATATTTT. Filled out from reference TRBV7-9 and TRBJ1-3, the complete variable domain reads DTGVSQNPRHKITKRGQNVTFRCDPISEHNRLYWYRQTLGQGPEFLTYFQNEAQLEKSRLLSDRFSAERPKGSFSTLEIQRTEQGDSAMYLCASSLTGARDTIYFGEGSWLTVV.

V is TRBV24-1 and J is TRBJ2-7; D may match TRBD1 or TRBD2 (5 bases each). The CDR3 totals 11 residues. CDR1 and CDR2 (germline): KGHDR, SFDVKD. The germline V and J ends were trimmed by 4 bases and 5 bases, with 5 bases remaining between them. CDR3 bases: TGTGCCACCAGTGAGGGGGACGAGCAGTACTTC. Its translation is CATSEGDEQYF.

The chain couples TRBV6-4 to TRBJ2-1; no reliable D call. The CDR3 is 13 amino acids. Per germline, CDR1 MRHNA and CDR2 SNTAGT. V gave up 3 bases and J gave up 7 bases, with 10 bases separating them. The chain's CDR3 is CASSEGNWNEQFF. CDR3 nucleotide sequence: TGTGCCAGCAGTGAGGGTAATTGGAATGAGCAGTTCTTC.

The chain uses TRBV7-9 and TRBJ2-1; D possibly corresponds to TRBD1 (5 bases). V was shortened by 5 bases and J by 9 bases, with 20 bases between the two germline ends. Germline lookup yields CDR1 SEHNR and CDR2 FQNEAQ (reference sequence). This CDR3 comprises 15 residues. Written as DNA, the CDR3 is TGTGCCAGCAGCGGAGACCCAGGGCCCCCGGGTGAGCAGTTCTTC. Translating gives CASSGDPGPPGEQFF.

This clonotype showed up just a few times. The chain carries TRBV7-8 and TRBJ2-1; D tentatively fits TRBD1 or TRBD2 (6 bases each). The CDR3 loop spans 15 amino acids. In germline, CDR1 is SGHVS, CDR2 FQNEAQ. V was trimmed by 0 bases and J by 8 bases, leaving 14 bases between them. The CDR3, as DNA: TGTGCCAGCAGCTTAGCGCTTACAAGGGGGGATGAGCAGTTCTTC. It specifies CASSLALTRGDEQFF.

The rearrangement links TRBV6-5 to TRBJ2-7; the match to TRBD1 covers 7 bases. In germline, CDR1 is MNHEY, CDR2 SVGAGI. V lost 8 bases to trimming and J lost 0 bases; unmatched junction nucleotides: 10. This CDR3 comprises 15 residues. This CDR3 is CASGTFGTASYEQYF. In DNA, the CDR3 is TGTGCCAGCGGGACCTTTGGGACAGCCTCCTACGAGCAGTACTTC.

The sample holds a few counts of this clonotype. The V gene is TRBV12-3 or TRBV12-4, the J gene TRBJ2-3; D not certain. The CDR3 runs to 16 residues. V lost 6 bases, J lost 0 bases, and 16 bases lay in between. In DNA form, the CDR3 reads TGTGCCAGCAGACAGCCGGGCCCTAAAAGCACAGATACGCAGTATTTT. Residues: CASRQPGPKSTDTQYF.

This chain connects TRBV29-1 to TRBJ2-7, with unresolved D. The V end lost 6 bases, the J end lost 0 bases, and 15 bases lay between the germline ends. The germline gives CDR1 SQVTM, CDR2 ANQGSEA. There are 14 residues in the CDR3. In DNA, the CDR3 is TGCAGCGTCTCCCCGGGCCTCAGCTCCTACGAGCAGTACTTC. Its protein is CSVSPGLSSYEQYF.

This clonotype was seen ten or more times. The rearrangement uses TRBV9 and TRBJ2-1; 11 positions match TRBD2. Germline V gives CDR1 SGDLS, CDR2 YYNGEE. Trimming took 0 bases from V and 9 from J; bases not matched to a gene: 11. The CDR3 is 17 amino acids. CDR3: CASSVAELAGASGEQFF. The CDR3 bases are TGTGCCAGCAGCGTAGCGGAACTAGCGGGGGCCTCAGGTGAGCAGTTCTTC.

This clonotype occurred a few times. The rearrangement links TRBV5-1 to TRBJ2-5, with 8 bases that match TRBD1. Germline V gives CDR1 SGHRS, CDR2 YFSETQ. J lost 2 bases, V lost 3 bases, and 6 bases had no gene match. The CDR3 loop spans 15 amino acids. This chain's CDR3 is CASSYGTGGQETQYF. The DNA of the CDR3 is TGCGCCAGCAGCTACGGGACAGGAGGGCAAGAGACCCAGTACTTC. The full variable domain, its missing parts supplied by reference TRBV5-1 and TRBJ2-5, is KAGVTQTPRYLIKTRGQQVTLSCSPISGHRSVSWYQQTPGQGLQFLFEYFSETQRNKGNFPGRFSGRQFSNSRSEMNVSTLELGDSALYLCASSYGTGGQETQYFGPGTRLLVL.

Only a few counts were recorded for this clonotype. The DNA of the CDR3 is TGTGCCAGCAGCTTATTCAGGGAAGAGACCCAGTACTTC. Amino acids: CASSLFREETQYF. The chain couples TRBV7-9 to TRBJ2-5; the D gene is possibly TRBD1 (5 bases). V was trimmed by 2 bases and J by 3 bases, leaving 7 bases between them. The germline gives CDR1 SEHNR, CDR2 FQNEAQ (reference sequence). This CDR3 is built from 13 residues.

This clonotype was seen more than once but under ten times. CDR3 coding DNA: TGTGCCAGCAGCTCCTACGGGCGGAGCTCCTACGAGCAGTACTTC. This translates into CASSSYGRSSYEQYF. V and J are TRBV5-5 and TRBJ2-7; D is undetermined. This CDR3 is 15 amino acids long. Trimming took 3 bases from V and 0 from J, leaving 13 bases between them. Germline CDR1 reads SGHKS; CDR2 reads YYEKEE (reference sequence).

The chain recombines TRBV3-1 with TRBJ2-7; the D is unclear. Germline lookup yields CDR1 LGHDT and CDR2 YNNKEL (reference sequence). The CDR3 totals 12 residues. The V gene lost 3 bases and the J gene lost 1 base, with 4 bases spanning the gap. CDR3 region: CASSHLSYEQYF. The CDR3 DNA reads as TGTGCCAGCAGCCATCTGTCCTACGAGCAGTACTTC.

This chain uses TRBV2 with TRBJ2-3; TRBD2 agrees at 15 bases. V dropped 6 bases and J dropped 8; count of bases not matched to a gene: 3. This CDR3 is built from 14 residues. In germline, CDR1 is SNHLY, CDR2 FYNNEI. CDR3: CASSGTSGGPTQYF. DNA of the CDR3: TGTGCCAGCAGCGGGACTAGCGGGGGGCCTACGCAGTATTTT.

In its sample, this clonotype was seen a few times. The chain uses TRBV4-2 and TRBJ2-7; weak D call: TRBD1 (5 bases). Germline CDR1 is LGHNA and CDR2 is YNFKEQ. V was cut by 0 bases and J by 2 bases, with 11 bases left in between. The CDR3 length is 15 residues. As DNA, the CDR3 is TGTGCCAGCAGCCAAGATATTCAGGGTGCCTACGAGCAGTACTTC. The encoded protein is CASSQDIQGAYEQYF.

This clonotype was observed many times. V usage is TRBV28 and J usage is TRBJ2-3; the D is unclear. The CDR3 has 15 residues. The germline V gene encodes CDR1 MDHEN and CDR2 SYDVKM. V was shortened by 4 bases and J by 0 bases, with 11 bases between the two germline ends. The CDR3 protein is CASSSIVISTDTQYF. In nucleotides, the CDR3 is TGTGCCAGCAGTTCGATTGTTATTAGCACAGATACGCAGTATTTT. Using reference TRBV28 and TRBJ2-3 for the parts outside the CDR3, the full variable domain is DVKVTQSSRYLVKRTGEKVFLECVQDMDHENMFWYRQDPGLGLRLIYFSYDVKMKEKGDIPEGYSVSREKKERFSLILESASTNQTSMYLCASSSIVISTDTQYFGPGTRLTVL.

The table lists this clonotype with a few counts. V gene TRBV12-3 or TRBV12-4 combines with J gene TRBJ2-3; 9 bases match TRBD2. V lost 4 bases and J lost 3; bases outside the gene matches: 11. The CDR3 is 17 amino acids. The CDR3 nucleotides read TGTGCCAGCAGTTCTATCCTTGTTAGCGGGAGTACAGATACGCAGTATTTT. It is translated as CASSSILVSGSTDTQYF.

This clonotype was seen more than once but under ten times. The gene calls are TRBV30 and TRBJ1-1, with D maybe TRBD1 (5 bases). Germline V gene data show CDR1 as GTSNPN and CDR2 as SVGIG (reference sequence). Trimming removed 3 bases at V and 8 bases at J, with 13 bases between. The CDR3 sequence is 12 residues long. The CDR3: CAWSLGRWEAFF. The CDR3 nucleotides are TGTGCCTGGAGCTTGGGGCGGTGGGAAGCTTTCTTT.

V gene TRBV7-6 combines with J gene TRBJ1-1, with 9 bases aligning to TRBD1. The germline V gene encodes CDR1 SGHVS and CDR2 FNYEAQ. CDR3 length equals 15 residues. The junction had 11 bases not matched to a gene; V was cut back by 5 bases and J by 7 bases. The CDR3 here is CASSRSSTGGSEAFF. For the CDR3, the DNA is TGTGCCAGCAGCCGTTCTTCGACAGGGGGAAGTGAAGCTTTCTTT. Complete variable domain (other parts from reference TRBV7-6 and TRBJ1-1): GAGVSQSPRYKVTKRGQDVALRCDPISGHVSLYWYRQALGQGPEFLTYFNYEAQQDKSGLPNDRFSAERPEGSISTLTIQRTEQRDSAMYRCASSRSSTGGSEAFFGQGTRLTVV.

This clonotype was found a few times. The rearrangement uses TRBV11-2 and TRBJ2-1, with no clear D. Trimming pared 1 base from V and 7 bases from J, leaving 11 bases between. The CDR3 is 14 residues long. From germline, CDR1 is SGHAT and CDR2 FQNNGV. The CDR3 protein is CASSLALVRNEQFF. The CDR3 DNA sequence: TGTGCCAGCAGCTTAGCCCTAGTGAGGAATGAGCAGTTCTTC.

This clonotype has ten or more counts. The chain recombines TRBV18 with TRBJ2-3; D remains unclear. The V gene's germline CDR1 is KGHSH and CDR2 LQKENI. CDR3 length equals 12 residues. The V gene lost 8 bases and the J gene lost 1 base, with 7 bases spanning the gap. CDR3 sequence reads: CASSPGTDTQYF. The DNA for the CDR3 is TGTGCCAGCAGCCCCGGCACAGATACGCAGTATTTT.

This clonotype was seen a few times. The CDR3 DNA follows: TGCAGTGCTAATCAGGGGGCGCAGAGTGAGCAGTTCTTC. This codes for CSANQGAQSEQFF. This rearrangement joins TRBV20-1 to TRBJ2-1; TRBD1 matches 8 bases. The germline CDR1 and CDR2 sequences are DFQATT and SNEGSKA (reference sequence). This CDR3 has 13 amino acids. V lost 4 bases, J lost 9 bases, and 8 bases stayed unmatched.

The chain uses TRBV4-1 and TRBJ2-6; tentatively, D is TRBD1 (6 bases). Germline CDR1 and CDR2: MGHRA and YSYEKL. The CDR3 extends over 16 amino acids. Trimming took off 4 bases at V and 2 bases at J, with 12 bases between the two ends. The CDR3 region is CASSLLGQTGANVLTF. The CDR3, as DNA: TGCGCCAGCAGCCTCTTAGGACAGACTGGGGCCAACGTCCTGACTTTC.

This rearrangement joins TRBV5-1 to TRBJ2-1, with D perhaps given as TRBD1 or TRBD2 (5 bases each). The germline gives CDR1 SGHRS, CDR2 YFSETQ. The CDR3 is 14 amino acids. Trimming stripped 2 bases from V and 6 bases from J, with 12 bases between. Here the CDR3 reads CASSFSGAINEQFF. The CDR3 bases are TGCGCCAGCAGCTTCTCCGGGGCCATCAATGAGCAGTTCTTC.